This T cell receptor (beta chain) was identified during a study of cytomegalovirus exposure and HLA in healthy donors. Findings of the study overall: Previously analyzed data showed that most TCR beta V segments were productive at a frequency of about 87% or about 30%. The likely origin of a cluster of highly shared sequence variants was a sequencing artifact.

Of note for this clone: What it binds is not known.

The germline V gene encodes CDR1 MGHRA and CDR2 YSYEKL. The CDR3 is 14 residues long. V was clipped by 4 bases and J by 0 bases, with 10 bases between them. The PCR employed 60 Vbeta primers together with 13 Jbeta primers. Produced via immunoSEQ multiplex PCR; TCRdb's table is partial and in-frame only. Of 96,000 or so clones in the sample, about 70% were seen once. The sequence was collected from a female donor in good health and CMV-seropositive. Sequencing input: PBMCs. The chain recombines TRBV4-1 with TRBJ2-7; a weak D match, TRBD2 (6 bases). The DNA of the CDR3 is TGCGCCAGCAGCCCAAGGGACTCCTCCTACGAGCAGTACTTC. The encoded protein is CASSPRDSSYEQYF.